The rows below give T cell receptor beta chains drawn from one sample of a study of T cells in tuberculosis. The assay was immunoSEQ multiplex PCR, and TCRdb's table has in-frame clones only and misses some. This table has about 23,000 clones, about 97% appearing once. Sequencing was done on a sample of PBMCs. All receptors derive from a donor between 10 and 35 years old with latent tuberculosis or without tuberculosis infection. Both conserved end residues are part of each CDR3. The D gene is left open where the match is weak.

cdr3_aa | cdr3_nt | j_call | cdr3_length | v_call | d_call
CASSSTQVVNTQYF | TGTGCCAGCAGCTCTACTCAGGTTGTAAATACGCAGTATTTT | TRBJ2-3 | 14 | TRBV5-6 | .
CASSLGPGGVDTQYF | TGTGCCAGCAGCTTAGGTCCAGGGGGAGTTGATACGCAGTATTTT | TRBJ2-3 | 15 | TRBV7-9 | TRBD1
CASNSVRRETQYF | TGTGCCAGCAATAGTGTAAGGCGGGAGACCCAGTACTTC | TRBJ2-5 | 13 | TRBV7-9 | .
CASSQDPRGRGVTEAFF | TGCGCCAGCAGCCAAGATCCCAGGGGGCGAGGGGTGACTGAAGCTTTCTTT | TRBJ1-1 | 17 | TRBV4-3 | TRBD1
CATRDRGEDGYTF | TGTGCCACCAGGGACAGGGGGGAGGATGGCTACACCTTC | TRBJ1-2 | 13 | TRBV15 | TRBD1
CAISTGSSYNEQFF | TGTGCCATCAGTACAGGGAGCTCCTACAATGAGCAGTTCTTC | TRBJ2-1 | 14 | TRBV10-3 | .
CASSGTGGASYEQYF | TGTGCCAGCAGTGGTACAGGGGGAGCTTCCTACGAGCAGTACTTC | TRBJ2-7 | 15 | TRBV25-1 | TRBD1
CASLTSGSTGELFF | TGTGCCAGCCTAACTAGCGGGAGCACCGGGGAGCTGTTTTTT | TRBJ2-2 | 14 | TRBV28 | TRBD2
CASSLQGGGQPQHF | TGTGCCAGCAGCTTACAGGGGGGTGGTCAGCCCCAGCATTTT | TRBJ1-5 | 14 | TRBV5-6 | TRBD1
CATSRVLAGGEEQFF | TGTGCCACCAGCAGAGTTCTAGCGGGAGGGGAAGAGCAGTTCTTC | TRBJ2-1 | 15 | TRBV15 | TRBD2